Shown below are 14 T cell receptor beta chains from a single sample sequenced in a study of cytotoxic CD8 clonotypes in ibrutinib-treated CLL. Libraries were prepared by immunoSEQ multiplex PCR; TCRdb keeps only in-frame clonotypes and omits some of them. The sample lists approximately 74,000 clones, 70% to 90% occurring once. The sample here was PBMCs, taken at disease progression, from a patient treated with ibrutinib. These receptors were collected from a human donor with chronic lymphocytic leukemia.

This chain links TRBV2 with TRBJ1-1; no firm D call. Looked up from germline, CDR1 is SNHLY and CDR2 is FYNNEI. The CDR3 runs to 13 residues. V lost 3 bases and J lost 4, with 9 bases in between. The CDR3 nucleotides read TGTGCCAGCAGTGACCCGACTCGCACTGAAGCTTTCTTT. The encoded protein is CASSDPTRTEAFF.

V gene TRBV5-1 combines with J gene TRBJ2-3; TRBD2 matches at 10 bases. Germline V lookup: CDR1 SGHRS, CDR2 YFSETQ. J lost 7 bases, V lost 2 bases, and 10 bases had no gene match. The CDR3 extends over 16 amino acids. In nucleotides, the CDR3 is TGCGCCAGCAGCTTATCGACTAGCGGGCTGTCGAATACGCAGTATTTT. This sequence encodes CASSLSTSGLSNTQYF. Full variable domain (remainder filled in from reference TRBV5-1 and TRBJ2-3): KAGVTQTPRYLIKTRGQQVTLSCSPISGHRSVSWYQQTPGQGLQFLFEYFSETQRNKGNFPGRFSGRQFSNSRSEMNVSTLELGDSALYLCASSLSTSGLSNTQYFGPGTRLTVL.

The chain couples TRBV6-5 to TRBJ1-1; D may be TRBD1 (6 bases). Germline assignment: CDR1 MNHEY and CDR2 SVGAGI. Trimming removed 10 bases at V and 1 base at J, with 16 bases between. The CDR3 has 14 amino acids. As DNA, the CDR3 is TGTGCCATCCGTCGCGGGACACCGAACACTGAAGCTTTCTTT. It encodes CAIRRGTPNTEAFF.

This clone was counted a single time. The gene calls are TRBV6-1 and TRBJ1-1; weak D call: TRBD1 (6 bases). From germline, CDR1 is MNHNS and CDR2 SASEGT. V was clipped by 7 bases and J by 5 bases, with 17 bases between them. The CDR3 loop spans 14 amino acids. The CDR3 spells CASTRETGITEAFF. CDR3 DNA sequence: TGTGCCAGCACCCGCGAGACAGGCATTACTGAAGCTTTCTTT.

This sequence joins TRBV5-6 and TRBJ1-2; TRBD1 is a possible D gene (5 bases). Germline V CDR1 and CDR2: SGHDT, YYEEEE. Trimming cost V 5 bases and J 1 base, with 12 bases left between them. This CDR3 has 14 amino acids. DNA of the CDR3: TGTGCCAGCAGACAGGTTGGAGGTAACTATGGCTACACCTTC. Its translation: CASRQVGGNYGYTF.

This chain connects TRBV11-2 to TRBJ2-7; D might be TRBD1 (6 bases). CDR1 and CDR2 from the germline V gene are SGHAT and FQNNGV. The CDR3 is 16 residues long. V was clipped by 0 bases and J by 2 bases, with 14 bases between them. The CDR3 loop is CASSLDVQGRPYEQYF. The CDR3 DNA reads TGTGCCAGCAGCTTAGATGTACAGGGTCGCCCCTACGAGCAGTACTTC.

Only a few counts were recorded for this clone. V is TRBV30 and J is TRBJ2-2; D ambiguous. Germline CDR1 is GTSNPN and CDR2 is SVGIG (reference sequence). Between the trimmed V and J ends, which lost 1 base and 3 bases, there was a span of 9 bases. This CDR3 comprises 14 residues. CDR3 bases: TGTGCCTGGAGTGCGTTAAGGGACACCGGGGAGCTGTTTTTT. Its translation: CAWSALRDTGELFF.

The chain employs TRBV7-9 and TRBJ1-5; a weak D match, TRBD1 (6 bases). CDR1 is SEHNR and CDR2 is FQNEAQ in the germline V gene (reference sequence). The CDR3 runs to 16 residues. V lost 1 base and J 7 bases, leaving 17 bases between the germline ends. The DNA for the CDR3 is TGTGCCAGCAGCTTAGGGATAGGGGGAGAGTGGCAGCCCCAGCATTTT. It yields the protein CASSLGIGGEWQPQHF.

V and J are TRBV5-1 and TRBJ1-5, with D possibly being TRBD1 (6 bases). V was trimmed by 0 bases and J by 7 bases, leaving 8 bases between them. The germline V gene encodes CDR1 SGHRS and CDR2 YFSETQ. The CDR3 length is 13 residues. The CDR3 loop is CASSLDGGQPQHF. Written as DNA, the CDR3 is TGCGCCAGCAGCTTGGACGGGGGCCAGCCCCAGCATTTT.

In its sample, this clone was seen a few times. The chain joins TRBV13 to TRBJ1-6; 10 nucleotides align to TRBD1. Trimming removed 5 bases from V and 10 bases from J; junction bases left unmatched: 8. CDR1 is PRHDT, CDR2 FYEKMQ, per germline (reference sequence). The CDR3 runs 15 residues. The DNA of the CDR3 is TGTGCCAGCAGCCTGGGGACAGGGGACCACTCACCCCTCCACTTT. This sequence encodes CASSLGTGDHSPLHF.

The chain has TRBV5-6 and TRBJ2-1, with D hard to call. The CDR3 consists of 11 residues. Germline CDR1 is SGHDT and CDR2 is YYEEEE. With 4 bases removed from V and 4 bases from J, the gap between germline ends came to 3 bases. CDR3 DNA sequence: TGTGCCAGCAGCGAGTACAATGAGCAGTTCTTC. This codes for CASSEYNEQFF.

The rearrangement links TRBV27 to TRBJ2-5; 12 bases agree with TRBD2. The CDR3 is made up of 18 amino acids. Losses at the gene ends were 5 bases for V and 0 bases for J; bases not matched to a gene: 10. CDR1 is MNHEY and CDR2 is SMNVEV in the germline V gene (reference sequence). DNA for the CDR3: TGTGCCAGCAGTCCCTACCCAGGGACTAGCGGGTACCAAGAGACCCAGTACTTC. Its protein product is CASSPYPGTSGYQETQYF.

The genes are TRBV5-1 and TRBJ2-1, with 8 bases matching TRBD1. The CDR3 consists of 15 residues. The germline V gene has CDR1 SGHRS and CDR2 YFSETQ. V gave up 4 bases and J gave up 3 bases; unmatched junction bases: 6. CDR3 sequence: CASSTTGVGYNEQFF. The DNA of the CDR3 is TGCGCCAGCAGCACGACAGGGGTAGGCTACAATGAGCAGTTCTTC.

V and J are TRBV2 and TRBJ2-1; 10 bases align to TRBD2. Germline V gene sequence: CDR1 SNHLY, CDR2 FYNNEI. CDR3 length equals 14 residues. CDR3 sequence (DNA): TGTGCAACCACCCTTCTAGCGGGGGTTGATGAGCAGTTCTTC. It encodes CATTLLAGVDEQFF.